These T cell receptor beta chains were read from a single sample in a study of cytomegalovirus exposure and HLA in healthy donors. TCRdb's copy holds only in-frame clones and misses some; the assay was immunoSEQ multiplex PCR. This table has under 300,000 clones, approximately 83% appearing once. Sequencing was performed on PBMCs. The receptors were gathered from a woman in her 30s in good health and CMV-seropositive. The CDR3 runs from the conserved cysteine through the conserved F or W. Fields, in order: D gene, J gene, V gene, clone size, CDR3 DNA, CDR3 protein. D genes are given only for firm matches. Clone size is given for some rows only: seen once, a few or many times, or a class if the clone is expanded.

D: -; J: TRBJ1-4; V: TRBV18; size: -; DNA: TGTGCCAGCTCCCCATCGAGGACTATGGATGAAAAACTGTTTTTT; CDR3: CASSPSRTMDEKLFF
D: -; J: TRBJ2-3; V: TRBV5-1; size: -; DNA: TGCGCCAGCAGCTTGTTACTAGATTCAGATACGCAGTATTTT; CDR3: CASSLLLDSDTQYF
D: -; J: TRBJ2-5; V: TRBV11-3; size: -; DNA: TGTGCCAGCAGCTTAGTGGGAGCGGCGGAGACCCAGTACTTC; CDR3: CASSLVGAAETQYF
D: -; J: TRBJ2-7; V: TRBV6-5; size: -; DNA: TGTGCCAGCAGTTACTCTGGTCAGGCGTCCTACGAGCAGTACTTC; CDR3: CASSYSGQASYEQYF
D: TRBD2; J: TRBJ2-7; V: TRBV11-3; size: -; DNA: TGTGCCAGCAGCTTAGATACGCTAGCGGGAGGGTCCTACGAGCAGTACTTC; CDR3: CASSLDTLAGGSYEQYF
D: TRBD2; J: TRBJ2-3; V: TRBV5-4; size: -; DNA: TGTGCCAGCAAATGGGCGGGAGCCGCAGATACGCAGTATTTT; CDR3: CASKWAGAADTQYF
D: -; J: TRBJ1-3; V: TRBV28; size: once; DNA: TGTGCCAGCAGTTCCCCAGGATCTGGAAACACCATATATTTT; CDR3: CASSSPGSGNTIYF
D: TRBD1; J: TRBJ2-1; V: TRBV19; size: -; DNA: TGTGCCAGTAGTCTCCGACAGGGGATCTACAATGAGCAGTTCTTC; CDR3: CASSLRQGIYNEQFF
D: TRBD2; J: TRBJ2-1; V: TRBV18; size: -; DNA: TGTGCCAGCTCACCCGGGTCTAGCGGGAGCTCCTACAATGAGCAGTTCTTC; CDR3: CASSPGSSGSSYNEQFF
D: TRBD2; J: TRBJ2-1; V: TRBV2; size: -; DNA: TGTGCCAGCAGCTGGACTAGCGGGGACAATGAGCAGTTCTTC; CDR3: CASSWTSGDNEQFF
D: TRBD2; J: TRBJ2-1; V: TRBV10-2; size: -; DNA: TGCGCCAGCAGTCCCCTAGCGGGAGAGTACAATGAGCAGTTCTTC; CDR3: CASSPLAGEYNEQFF
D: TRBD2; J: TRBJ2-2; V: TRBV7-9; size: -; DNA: TGTGCCAGCAGCTCCCAGATAACTAGCGGGAGGGCCACCGGGGAGCTGTTTTTT; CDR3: CASSSQITSGRATGELFF
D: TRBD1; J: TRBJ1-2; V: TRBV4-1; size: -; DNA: TGCGCCAGCAGCCAAAGCGCTGGGACAGCAAACTATGGCTACACCTTC; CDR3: CASSQSAGTANYGYTF
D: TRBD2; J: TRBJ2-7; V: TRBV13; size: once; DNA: TGTGCCAGCAGCTTAGGAGGGACTAACTACGAGCAGTACTTC; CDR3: CASSLGGTNYEQYF
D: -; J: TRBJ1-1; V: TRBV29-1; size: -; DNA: TGCAGCGTTTTCCCCAGGCGCGGGAGGACTGAAGCTTTCTTT; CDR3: CSVFPRRGRTEAFF
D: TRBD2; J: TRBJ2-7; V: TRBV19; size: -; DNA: TGTGCCAGTAGCCTGGGACTAGCGGGAGGGCCGTACGAGCAGTACTTC; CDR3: CASSLGLAGGPYEQYF
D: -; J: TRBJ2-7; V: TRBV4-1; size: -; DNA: TGCGCCAGCAGTCCCACGTCAATAACAGGGACCGAGCAGTACTTC; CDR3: CASSPTSITGTEQYF
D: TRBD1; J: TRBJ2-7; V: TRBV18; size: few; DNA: TGTGCCAGCTCACCAAGCACAGGGGGAAGCTACGAGCAGTACTTC; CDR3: CASSPSTGGSYEQYF
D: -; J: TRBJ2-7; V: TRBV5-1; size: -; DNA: TGCGCCAGCAGCCCTAGCTTATCCCCCTACGAGCAGTACTTC; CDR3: CASSPSLSPYEQYF
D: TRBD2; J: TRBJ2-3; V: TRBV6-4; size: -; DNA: TGTGCCAGCAGTCCGGGACTAGCGGACACAGATACGCAGTATTTT; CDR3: CASSPGLADTDTQYF
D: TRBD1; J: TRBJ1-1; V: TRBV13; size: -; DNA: TGTGCCAGCAGCGAATCCGGGACAGGGGTGAACACTGAAGCTTTCTTT; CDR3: CASSESGTGVNTEAFF
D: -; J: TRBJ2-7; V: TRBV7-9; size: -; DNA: TGTGCCAGCAGCTTAGCGATAGGGACAAACGAGCAGTACTTC; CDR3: CASSLAIGTNEQYF
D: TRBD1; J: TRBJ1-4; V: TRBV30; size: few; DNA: TGTGCCTGGAGTGTACAGGGGCATGGGGAAAAACTGTTTTTT; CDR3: CAWSVQGHGEKLFF
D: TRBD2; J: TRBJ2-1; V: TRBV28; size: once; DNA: TGTGCCAGCAGCAAACACACTAGCGGGAGGGATGAGCAGTTCTTC; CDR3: CASSKHTSGRDEQFF
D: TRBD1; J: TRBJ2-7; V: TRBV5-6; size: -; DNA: TGTGCCAGCGAACAACAGGGGGCGCACGAGCAGTACTTC; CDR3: CASEQQGAHEQYF
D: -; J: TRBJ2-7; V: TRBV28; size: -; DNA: TGTGCCAGCAGCCTCCTCGGGTTCTCCTACGAGCAGTACTTC; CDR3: CASSLLGFSYEQYF
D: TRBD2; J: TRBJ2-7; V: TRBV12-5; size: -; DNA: TGTGCTAGTTCGGGGAGCGGGAGGTACGAGCAGTACTTC; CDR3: CASSGSGRYEQYF
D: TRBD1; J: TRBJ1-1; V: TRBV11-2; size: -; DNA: TGTGCCAGCAGCCCACGGACAGGGACGAACACTGAAGCTTTCTTT; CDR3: CASSPRTGTNTEAFF
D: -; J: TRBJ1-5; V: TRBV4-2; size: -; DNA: TGTGCCAGCAGCCCCACCCAGAGCAATCAGCCCCAGCATTTT; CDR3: CASSPTQSNQPQHF
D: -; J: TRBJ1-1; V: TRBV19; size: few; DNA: TGTGCCAGTAGTATGAGAACTGAGAACACTGAAGCTTTCTTT; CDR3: CASSMRTENTEAFF
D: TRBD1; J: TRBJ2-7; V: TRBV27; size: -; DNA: TGTGCCAGCAGTCCCGGGACAGGGTATCTGTACTTC; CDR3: CASSPGTGYLYF